This TCR beta chain derives from a study of blood T cell repertoires in COVID-19. V was clipped by 1 base and J by 3 bases, with 12 bases between them. The CDR3 is 15 residues long. The germline CDR1 and CDR2 sequences are LNHNV and YYDKDF (reference sequence). Sequencing was performed with immunoSEQ multiplex PCR; in TCRdb, only in-frame clones are kept and a portion is missing. The sample contains some 250,000 clones, approximately 85% of which appear only once. The sequence derives from a woman aged 55-70 years with active or convalescent COVID-19. The sample taken for sequencing was peripheral blood. This chain connects TRBV15 to TRBJ2-5, with D possibly being TRBD2 (5 bases). CDR3 protein: CATSRGKEEEETQYF. DNA for the CDR3: TGTGCCACCAGCAGAGGTAAGGAGGAGGAAGAGACCCAGTACTTC. Using reference TRBV15 and TRBJ2-5 for the parts outside the CDR3, the full variable domain is DAMVIQNPRYQVTQFGKPVTLSCSQTLNHNVMYWYQQKSSQAPKLLFHYYDKDFNNEADTPDNFQSRRPNTSFCFLDIRSPGLGDTAMYLCATSRGKEEEETQYFGPGTRLLVL.